The clone carrying this T cell receptor (beta chain) has only a few counts. The sample comes from a study of graft-versus-host responses after intestinal transplantation. The protocol was immunoSEQ multiplex PCR, while the TCRdb copy is restricted to in-frame clones and leaves out a portion. The table has fewer than 20,000 clones, 38% seen once. The V and J ends lost 0 bases and 4 bases, in that order; junction bases with no gene match: 3. The CDR3 sequence is 16 residues long. The germline CDR1 and CDR2 sequences are SGHRS and YFSETQ. The study's findings and limits: Analysis identified GvH clones in recipient marrow, with some appearing first in ileum or blood.

Responder cells labeled with CFSE (roughly 200,000) were co-plated with irradiated stimulator cells labeled with violet dye (roughly 200,000). CFSE-low proliferating responders, CD3+CD4+ and CD3+CD8+, were sorted post-reaction. Source: alloreactive CD4+ T cells from a mixed lymphocyte reaction culture, taken before intestinal transplant. Described subset: CFSE-low proliferating T cells sorted from approximately six-day pre-transplant mixed lymphocyte reaction (GvH or HvG direction). The genes are TRBV5-1 and TRBJ2-2; 10 nucleotides align to TRBD1. This clonotype was obtained from a human patient who received an intestinal transplant. This CDR3 reads CASSLAGDRGTGELFF. CDR3 nucleotides: TGCGCCAGCAGCTTGGCCGGGGACAGGGGCACCGGGGAGCTGTTTTTT.